Presented here are 22 T cell receptor beta chains from one specimen sequenced in a study of multiple sclerosis patients with progressive multifocal leukoencephalopathy. Time point given: around eleven months of natalizumab therapy. Sequencing was performed with immunoSEQ multiplex PCR; in TCRdb, only in-frame clones are kept and a portion is missing. The sample comprises some 27,000 clones, around 87% of which are singletons, and 1.3% rests with the top ten. The sequenced sample was PBMCs, obtained from a patient treated with natalizumab. The receptor source for this set is a human donor with multiple sclerosis.

This clone has only a few counts. V usage is TRBV25-1 and J usage is TRBJ2-4, with D hard to call. CDR3 length: 17 amino acids. Germline V lookup: CDR1 MGHDK, CDR2 SYGVNS. V was clipped by 5 bases and J by 2 bases, with 19 bases between them. CDR3 amino acids: CASSPLDGPGSKNIQYF. The CDR3 bases are TGTGCCAGCAGTCCCCTGGACGGCCCCGGGTCCAAAAACATTCAGTACTTC.

This chain uses TRBV14 with TRBJ1-1; D remains unclear. V was shortened by 5 bases and J by 0 bases, with 7 bases between the two germline ends. Germline lookup yields CDR1 SGHDN and CDR2 FVKESK. The CDR3 consists of 13 residues. The CDR3 DNA reads as TGTGCCAGCAGCACCTCCTTGAACACTGAAGCTTTCTTT. It yields the protein CASSTSLNTEAFF.

The V gene is TRBV4-1, the J gene TRBJ1-5; the D gene is possibly TRBD1 (5 bases). CDR1 and CDR2 from the germline V gene are MGHRA and YSYEKL. The CDR3 has 14 residues. V was trimmed by 3 bases and J by 6 bases, leaving 12 bases between them. This chain's CDR3 is CASSQRQGGQPQHF. The CDR3 coding sequence is TGCGCCAGCAGCCAGCGGCAGGGCGGTCAGCCCCAGCATTTT.

The genes are TRBV29-1 and TRBJ1-1, with D tentatively TRBD1 (5 bases). With 4 bases removed from V and 3 bases from J, the gap between germline ends came to 9 bases. CDR1 SQVTM and CDR2 ANQGSEA come from the germline V gene. The CDR3 runs 12 residues. The CDR3 sequence is CSVGVQDTEAFF. In nucleotides, the CDR3 is TGCAGCGTTGGGGTACAGGACACTGAAGCTTTCTTT.

This clone was detected once. The chain uses TRBV29-1 and TRBJ1-1; D is possibly TRBD1 (5 bases). Germline CDR1 and CDR2: SQVTM and ANQGSEA. Trimming took off 6 bases at V and 5 bases at J, with 19 bases between the two ends. CDR3 length: 14 residues. CDR3 protein: CSVQLGGSWTEAFF. The CDR3 bases are TGCAGCGTCCAGCTTGGGGGGTCTTGGACTGAAGCTTTCTTT. The full variable domain, completed using reference TRBV29-1 and TRBJ1-1, is SAVISQKPSRDICQRGTSLTIQCQVDSQVTMMFWYRQQPGQSLTLIATANQGSEATYESGFVIDKFPISRPNLTFSTLTVSNMSPEDSSIYLCSVQLGGSWTEAFFGQGTRLTVV.

CDR3 sequence (DNA): TGTGCCAGTAGTATTGGGGGCTCTCAGCCCCAGCATTTT. Translation: CASSIGGSQPQHF. The chain has TRBV19 and TRBJ1-5; a weak D match, TRBD1 (6 bases). The CDR3 runs to 13 residues. CDR1 is LNHDA, CDR2 SQIVND, per germline (reference sequence). Trimming pared 3 bases from V and 6 bases from J, leaving 9 bases between.

This sequence joins TRBV6-5 and TRBJ1-1; D is uncertain. Germline CDR1 reads MNHEY; CDR2 reads SVGAGI. The V gene lost 0 bases and the J gene lost 8 bases, with 10 bases spanning the gap. There are 13 residues in the CDR3. The DNA for the CDR3 is TGTGCCAGCAGTTACTCCAGGTCGAGGGAAGCTTTCTTT. This codes for CASSYSRSREAFF.

The J gene is TRBJ2-7, the V gene TRBV4-2; D not certain. From germline, CDR1 is LGHNA and CDR2 YNFKEQ. The CDR3 loop spans 13 amino acids. Trimming cost V 3 bases and J 3 bases, with 9 bases left between them. The CDR3 region is CASSHAFHYEQYF. CDR3 DNA: TGTGCCAGCAGCCATGCTTTCCACTACGAGCAGTACTTC.

V and J are TRBV18 and TRBJ2-5; 9 bases align to TRBD1. CDR3 length: 15 amino acids. Trimming took 3 bases from V and 6 from J; bases not matched to a gene: 8. Per germline, CDR1 KGHSH and CDR2 LQKENI. In DNA form, the CDR3 reads TGTGCCAGCTCACCCACAACGACAGGGGGAAAGACCCAGTACTTC. Amino acids: CASSPTTTGGKTQYF.

This chain joins TRBV5-1 and TRBJ1-2; no definite D call. Germline V gene lookup returns CDR1 SGHRS and CDR2 YFSETQ. The CDR3 has 12 residues. V lost 1 base, J lost 3 bases, and 4 bases lay in between. The chain's CDR3 is CASSLTDYGYTF. The CDR3 coding sequence is TGCGCCAGCAGCTTGACAGACTATGGCTACACCTTC.

The chain carries TRBV2 and TRBJ2-7; D remains unclear. This CDR3 contains 12 residues. The germline V and J ends were trimmed by 5 bases and 9 bases, with 14 bases remaining between them. The V gene's germline CDR1 is SNHLY and CDR2 FYNNEI. The CDR3, as DNA: TGTGCCAGCAGTAAAGACCAAAGCTGGCAGTACTTC. Its translation: CASSKDQSWQYF. The full variable domain, its missing parts supplied by reference TRBV2 and TRBJ2-7, is EPEVTQTPSHQVTQMGQEVILRCVPISNHLYFYWYRQILGQKVEFLVSFYNNEISEKSEIFDDQFSVERPDGSNFTLKIRSTKLEDSAMYFCASSKDQSWQYFGPGTRLTVT.

The chain uses TRBV30 and TRBJ2-7, with D uncertain. V shed 0 bases and J shed 0 bases, with 6 bases lying between them. From germline, CDR1 is GTSNPN and CDR2 SVGIG (reference sequence). There are 13 residues in the CDR3. CDR3 DNA sequence: TGTGCCTGGAGTGTAACACCCTCCTACGAGCAGTACTTC. It codes for CAWSVTPSYEQYF.

V is TRBV6-5 and J is TRBJ1-1; no clear D gene. Deletions cut 6 bases from V and 4 bases from J, with 9 bases between. Germline V lookup: CDR1 MNHEY, CDR2 SVGAGI. This CDR3 is 12 amino acids long. The CDR3 loop reads CASSDLGTEAFF. The CDR3 DNA follows: TGTGCCAGCAGCGACCTGGGCACTGAAGCTTTCTTT.

The V call is TRBV11-2, the J call TRBJ1-1; 9 bases are a match to TRBD1. V was pared by 1 base and J by 7 bases, with 4 bases of the junction left unmatched. The CDR3 runs 14 residues. Germline CDR1 is SGHAT and CDR2 is FQNNGV. CDR3: CASSLVGTGIEAFF. In DNA, the CDR3 is TGTGCCAGCAGCTTAGTCGGGACAGGGATTGAAGCTTTCTTT. Using reference TRBV11-2 and TRBJ1-1 for the parts outside the CDR3, the full variable domain is EAGVAQSPRYKIIEKRQSVAFWCNPISGHATLYWYQQILGQGPKLLIQFQNNGVVDDSQLPKDRFSAERLKGVDSTLKIQPAKLEDSAVYLCASSLVGTGIEAFFGQGTRLTVV.

The chain is built from TRBV27 and TRBJ1-1, with D tentatively TRBD1 (5 bases). The CDR3 totals 13 residues. Germline assignment: CDR1 MNHEY and CDR2 SMNVEV (reference sequence). Trimming shortened V by 10 bases and J by 8 bases, and 20 bases separated the two germline ends. The CDR3 nucleotides read TGTGCCAACCCCCCAAGGACAAGCTTAGAAGCTTTCTTT. Translating it yields CANPPRTSLEAFF.

The J gene is TRBJ2-2, the V gene TRBV6-6; TRBD2 matches 11 bases. The V and J ends lost 11 bases and 9 bases, in that order; junction bases with no gene match: 14. The CDR3 is 15 amino acids. Germline assignment: CDR1 MNHNY and CDR2 SVGAGI (reference sequence). CDR3 in amino acids: CAAIAGGLLRRELFF. The CDR3 DNA sequence: TGTGCCGCCATAGCGGGGGGGCTCCTTCGTAGGGAGCTGTTTTTT.

The chain couples TRBV7-9 to TRBJ1-3, with TRBD1 matching over 9 bases. V dropped 5 bases and J dropped 7; count of bases not matched to a gene: 9. This CDR3 comprises 15 residues. From germline, CDR1 is SEHNR and CDR2 FQNEAQ (reference sequence). DNA for the CDR3: TGTGCCAGCAGCATATCGGGACAGGGTGGGAACACCATATATTTT. This sequence encodes CASSISGQGGNTIYF. Full variable domain (outside the CDR3, taken from reference TRBV7-9 and TRBJ1-3): DTGVSQNPRHKITKRGQNVTFRCDPISEHNRLYWYRQTLGQGPEFLTYFQNEAQLEKSRLLSDRFSAERPKGSFSTLEIQRTEQGDSAMYLCASSISGQGGNTIYFGEGSWLTVV.

The CDR3 bases are TGTGCCAGCAGCGTCAACTACGAGCAGTACTTC. Translation: CASSVNYEQYF. The rearrangement links TRBV7-2 to TRBJ2-7; no firm D call. This CDR3 spans 11 amino acids. Trimming cost V 5 bases and J 3 bases, with 5 bases left between them. CDR1 and CDR2 (germline): SGHTA, FQGNSA.

This chain links TRBV6-5 with TRBJ1-2; D is unresolved. CDR1 and CDR2 (germline): MNHEY, SVGAGI. V lost 2 bases and J lost 4, with 11 bases in between. The CDR3 sequence is 14 residues long. The DNA of the CDR3 is TGTGCCAGCAGTTACGGGTCTGGGTCCTATGGCTACACCTTC. It yields the protein CASSYGSGSYGYTF.

V gene TRBV6-4 combines with J gene TRBJ1-2; weak D call: TRBD1 (5 bases). Per the germline V gene, CDR1 is MRHNA and CDR2 is SNTAGT. The CDR3 totals 13 residues. V was trimmed by 6 bases and J by 4 bases, leaving 12 bases between them. The DNA of the CDR3 is TGTGCCAGCAGCAACAGCGGGACCTATGGCTACACCTTC. Its translation: CASSNSGTYGYTF.

The gene calls are TRBV9 and TRBJ2-2; no reliable D call. The CDR3 spans 16 residues. V gave up 0 bases and J gave up 1 base, with 10 bases separating them. The germline gives CDR1 SGDLS, CDR2 YYNGEE. The CDR3: CASSVDPTQNTGELFF. The CDR3 nucleotides read TGTGCCAGCAGCGTAGATCCGACTCAGAACACCGGGGAGCTGTTTTTT. Supplemented by reference TRBV9 and TRBJ2-2, the full variable domain reads DSGVTQTPKHLITATGQRVTLRCSPRSGDLSVYWYQQSLDQGLQFLIQYYNGEERAKGNILERFSAQQFPDLHSELNLSSLELGDSALYFCASSVDPTQNTGELFFGEGSRLTVL.

The V and J genes are TRBV6-1 and TRBJ1-5; possibly TRBD1 for D (5 bases). Trimming left V 7 bases short and J 2 bases short, with 9 bases between. The CDR3 totals 13 residues. Looked up from germline, CDR1 is MNHNS and CDR2 is SASEGT. CDR3 region: CASTAGGNQPQHF. Written as DNA, the CDR3 is TGTGCCAGCACAGCGGGGGGCAATCAGCCCCAGCATTTT.